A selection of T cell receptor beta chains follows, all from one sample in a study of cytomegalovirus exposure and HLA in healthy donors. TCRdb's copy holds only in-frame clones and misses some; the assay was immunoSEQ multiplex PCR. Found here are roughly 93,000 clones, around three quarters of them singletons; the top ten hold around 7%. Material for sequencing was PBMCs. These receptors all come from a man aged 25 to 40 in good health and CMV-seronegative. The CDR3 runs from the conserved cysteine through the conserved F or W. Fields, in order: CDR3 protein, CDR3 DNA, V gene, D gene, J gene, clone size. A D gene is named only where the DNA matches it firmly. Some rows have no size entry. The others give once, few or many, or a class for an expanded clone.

CDR3 protein: CASLTVSGANVLTF; CDR3 DNA: TGTGCCAGTCTAACCGTTTCTGGGGCCAACGTCCTGACTTTC; V gene: TRBV11-2; D gene: NA; J gene: TRBJ2-6; clone size: NA
CDR3 protein: CASSPGRIVLDEQFF; CDR3 DNA: TGTGCCAGCAGCCCCGGGAGGATCGTACTGGATGAGCAGTTCTTC; V gene: TRBV7-9; D gene: TRBD2; J gene: TRBJ2-1; clone size: NA
CDR3 protein: CASRGSGSTQYF; CDR3 DNA: TGTGCCAGCAGGGGATCAGGGTCTACGCAGTATTTT; V gene: TRBV14; D gene: NA; J gene: TRBJ2-3; clone size: NA
CDR3 protein: CASSSETGVTETFF; CDR3 DNA: TGTGCCAGCAGTAGCGAAACAGGGGTCACTGAAACTTTCTTT; V gene: TRBV6-1; D gene: TRBD1; J gene: TRBJ1-1; clone size: few
CDR3 protein: CASSEARGLRSQYF; CDR3 DNA: TGTGCCAGCAGTGAGGCCAGGGGCCTCCGTAGCCAGTACTTC; V gene: TRBV2; D gene: NA; J gene: TRBJ2-7; clone size: NA
CDR3 protein: CASSLGTGGNEQFF; CDR3 DNA: TGCGCCAGCAGCTTGGGAACAGGGGGCAATGAGCAGTTCTTC; V gene: TRBV5-1; D gene: TRBD1; J gene: TRBJ2-1; clone size: NA
CDR3 protein: CASSPWGRGAQDTQYF; CDR3 DNA: TGTGCCAGCAGCCCCTGGGGGCGGGGGGCGCAGGATACGCAGTATTTT; V gene: TRBV7-3; D gene: TRBD2; J gene: TRBJ2-3; clone size: once
CDR3 protein: CASSPSTIGYEQYF; CDR3 DNA: TGTGCCAGCAGCCCCTCGACTATCGGGTACGAGCAGTACTTC; V gene: TRBV6-1; D gene: NA; J gene: TRBJ2-7; clone size: once
CDR3 protein: CASSLRGGSNQPQHF; CDR3 DNA: TGTGCCAGCAGTTTGCGGGGGGGTAGCAATCAGCCCCAGCATTTT; V gene: TRBV28; D gene: NA; J gene: TRBJ1-5; clone size: NA
CDR3 protein: CASKALSGRGPNEQFF; CDR3 DNA: TGTGCCAGCAAGGCGCTTAGCGGGAGGGGACCCAATGAGCAGTTCTTC; V gene: TRBV2; D gene: TRBD2; J gene: TRBJ2-1; clone size: NA
CDR3 protein: CATREGFASYEQYF; CDR3 DNA: TGTGCCACTCGGGAGGGTTTTGCTTCCTACGAGCAGTACTTC; V gene: TRBV19; D gene: TRBD2; J gene: TRBJ2-7; clone size: NA
CDR3 protein: CATSRAYQGSTEAFF; CDR3 DNA: TGTGCCACCAGCAGAGCCTACCAGGGGAGCACTGAAGCTTTCTTT; V gene: TRBV15; D gene: NA; J gene: TRBJ1-1; clone size: NA
CDR3 protein: CATNDPGQGNSEAFF; CDR3 DNA: TGTGCCACCAATGACCCGGGACAGGGTAACAGTGAAGCTTTCTTT; V gene: TRBV19; D gene: TRBD1; J gene: TRBJ1-1; clone size: NA
CDR3 protein: CASNTSTGNTEAFF; CDR3 DNA: TGCGCCAGCAATACAAGTACAGGGAACACTGAAGCTTTCTTT; V gene: TRBV10-1; D gene: NA; J gene: TRBJ1-1; clone size: NA
CDR3 protein: CASSLDRANTGELFF; CDR3 DNA: TGCGCCAGCAGCTTGGACAGGGCGAACACCGGGGAGCTGTTTTTT; V gene: TRBV5-1; D gene: NA; J gene: TRBJ2-2; clone size: few
CDR3 protein: CASSLREGGITPLHF; CDR3 DNA: TGTGCCAGCAGTTTACGGGAAGGTGGTATTACACCCCTCCACTTT; V gene: TRBV27; D gene: NA; J gene: TRBJ1-6; clone size: NA
CDR3 protein: CAWSVRRDPPNEQFF; CDR3 DNA: TGTGCCTGGAGTGTAAGGCGGGACCCCCCCAATGAGCAGTTCTTC; V gene: TRBV30; D gene: NA; J gene: TRBJ2-1; clone size: once
CDR3 protein: CASSFGTVTDTEAFF; CDR3 DNA: TGTGCCAGCAGTTTCGGGACAGTAACGGACACTGAAGCTTTCTTT; V gene: TRBV6-5; D gene: TRBD1; J gene: TRBJ1-1; clone size: NA
CDR3 protein: CASSEVPGSYGYTF; CDR3 DNA: TGTGCCAGCAGTGAAGTCCCGGGATCCTATGGCTACACCTTC; V gene: TRBV2; D gene: NA; J gene: TRBJ1-2; clone size: few
CDR3 protein: CASSPNGGEVYEQYF; CDR3 DNA: TGTGCCAGTAGCCCCAACGGGGGGGAGGTCTACGAGCAGTACTTC; V gene: TRBV19; D gene: TRBD2; J gene: TRBJ2-7; clone size: NA
CDR3 protein: CSVTGYGTNEQFF; CDR3 DNA: TGCAGCGTGACAGGCTATGGGACCAATGAGCAGTTCTTC; V gene: TRBV29-1; D gene: NA; J gene: TRBJ2-1; clone size: NA
CDR3 protein: CASSPTSGRERSTDTQYF; CDR3 DNA: TGCGCCAGCAGCCCTACTAGCGGGAGGGAGAGGAGCACAGATACGCAGTATTTT; V gene: TRBV5-1; D gene: TRBD2; J gene: TRBJ2-3; clone size: NA
CDR3 protein: CASTRRVATNEKLFF; CDR3 DNA: TGTGCCAGCACGCGGCGAGTTGCAACTAATGAAAAACTGTTTTTT; V gene: TRBV2; D gene: NA; J gene: TRBJ1-4; clone size: once
CDR3 protein: CASSIGDSSFYEQYF; CDR3 DNA: TGTGCCAGTAGTATCGGGGACAGTTCCTTCTACGAGCAGTACTTC; V gene: TRBV19; D gene: TRBD1; J gene: TRBJ2-7; clone size: NA
CDR3 protein: CASSLVPIYEQYF; CDR3 DNA: TGTGCCAGCAGCTTAGTCCCTATCTACGAGCAGTACTTC; V gene: TRBV7-9; D gene: NA; J gene: TRBJ2-7; clone size: NA
CDR3 protein: CASSLGLGREGPGELFF; CDR3 DNA: TGTGCCAGCAGCCTGGGTTTAGGGCGGGAAGGACCCGGGGAGCTGTTTTTT; V gene: TRBV5-4; D gene: NA; J gene: TRBJ2-2; clone size: NA
CDR3 protein: CASGGAGGDEQYF; CDR3 DNA: TGTGCCAGCGGGGGGGCAGGTGGCGACGAGCAGTACTTC; V gene: TRBV27; D gene: NA; J gene: TRBJ2-7; clone size: few
CDR3 protein: CASRTTEGSTEAFF; CDR3 DNA: TGTGCCAGCAGAACGACGGAAGGGAGCACTGAAGCTTTCTTT; V gene: TRBV6-6; D gene: NA; J gene: TRBJ1-1; clone size: NA
CDR3 protein: CASRQGQAEKLFF; CDR3 DNA: TGTGCCAGCAGGCAGGGGCAGGCTGAAAAACTGTTTTTT; V gene: TRBV5-6; D gene: NA; J gene: TRBJ1-4; clone size: NA
CDR3 protein: CASSWDRGGETQYF; CDR3 DNA: TGTGCCAGCAGCTGGGACAGGGGAGGGGAGACCCAGTACTTC; V gene: TRBV7-2; D gene: TRBD1; J gene: TRBJ2-5; clone size: NA
CDR3 protein: CASSLQGEETQYF; CDR3 DNA: TGCGCCAGCAGCTTACAGGGGGAAGAGACCCAGTACTTC; V gene: TRBV5-1; D gene: TRBD1; J gene: TRBJ2-5; clone size: NA
CDR3 protein: CATSRVSGPGEKLFF; CDR3 DNA: TGTGCCACCAGCAGAGTTAGCGGACCAGGGGAAAAACTGTTTTTT; V gene: TRBV15; D gene: NA; J gene: TRBJ1-4; clone size: NA
CDR3 protein: CATTQGQGAAGYTF; CDR3 DNA: TGTGCCACCACCCAAGGGCAGGGGGCGGCTGGCTACACCTTC; V gene: TRBV9; D gene: TRBD1; J gene: TRBJ1-2; clone size: NA
CDR3 protein: CASSENTNQPQHF; CDR3 DNA: TGTGCCAGCAGTGAGAATACTAATCAGCCCCAGCATTTT; V gene: TRBV6-4; D gene: NA; J gene: TRBJ1-5; clone size: NA
CDR3 protein: CASSSNPGLGGYTF; CDR3 DNA: TGTGCCAGCAGCTCGAATCCGGGATTGGGGGGCTACACCTTC; V gene: TRBV7-6; D gene: NA; J gene: TRBJ1-2; clone size: NA
CDR3 protein: CASSAGALNYGYTF; CDR3 DNA: TGCGCCAGCAGCGCAGGGGCCCTTAACTATGGCTACACCTTC; V gene: TRBV4-1; D gene: NA; J gene: TRBJ1-2; clone size: few